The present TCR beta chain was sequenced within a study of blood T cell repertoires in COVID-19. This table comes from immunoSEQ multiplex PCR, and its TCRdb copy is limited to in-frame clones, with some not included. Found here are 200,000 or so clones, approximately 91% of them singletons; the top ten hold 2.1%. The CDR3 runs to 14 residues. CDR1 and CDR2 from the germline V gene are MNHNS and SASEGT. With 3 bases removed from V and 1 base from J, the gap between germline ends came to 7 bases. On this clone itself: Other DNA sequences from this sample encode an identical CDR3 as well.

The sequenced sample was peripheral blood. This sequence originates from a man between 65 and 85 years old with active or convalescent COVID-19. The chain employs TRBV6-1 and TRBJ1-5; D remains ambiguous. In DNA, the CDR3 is TGTGCCAGCAGTGAGAGCGGGAGCAATCAGCCCCAGCATTTT. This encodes CASSESGSNQPQHF.